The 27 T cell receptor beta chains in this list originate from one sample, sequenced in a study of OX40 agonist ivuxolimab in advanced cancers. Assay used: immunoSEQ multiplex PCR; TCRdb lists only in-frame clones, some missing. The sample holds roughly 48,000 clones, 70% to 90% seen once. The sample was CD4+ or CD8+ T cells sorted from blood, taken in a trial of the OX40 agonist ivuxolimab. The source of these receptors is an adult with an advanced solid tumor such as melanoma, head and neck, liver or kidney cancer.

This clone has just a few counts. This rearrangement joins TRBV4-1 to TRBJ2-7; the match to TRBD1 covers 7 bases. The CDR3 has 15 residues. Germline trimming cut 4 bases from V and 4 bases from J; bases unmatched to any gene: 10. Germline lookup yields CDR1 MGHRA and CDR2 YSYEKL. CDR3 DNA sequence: TGCGCCAGCAGCCTAGAGGGGACAGCGGAGTACGAGCAGTACTTC. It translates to CASSLEGTAEYEQYF.

The CDR3 DNA is TGTGCCAGCAGCTCCGGACTAGCGGGACCCTACGAGCAGTACTTC. It specifies CASSSGLAGPYEQYF. The rearrangement uses TRBV7-6 and TRBJ2-7; TRBD2 agrees at 12 bases. CDR3 length equals 15 residues. Trimming removed 4 bases from V and 2 bases from J; junction bases left unmatched: 3. Germline V CDR1 and CDR2: SGHVS, FNYEAQ.

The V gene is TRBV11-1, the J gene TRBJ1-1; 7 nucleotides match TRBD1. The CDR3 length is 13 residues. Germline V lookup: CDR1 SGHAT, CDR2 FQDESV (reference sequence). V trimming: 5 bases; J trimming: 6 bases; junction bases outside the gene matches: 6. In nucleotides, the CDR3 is TGTGCCAGCAGCGCGACAGGGCTGTCTGAAGCTTTCTTT. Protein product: CASSATGLSEAFF.

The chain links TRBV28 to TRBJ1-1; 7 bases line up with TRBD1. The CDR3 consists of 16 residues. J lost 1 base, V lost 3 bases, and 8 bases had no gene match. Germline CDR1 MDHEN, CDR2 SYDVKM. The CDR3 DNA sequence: TGTGCCAGCAGTTTTGCTAATCAGGGGGGGAACACTGAAGCTTTCTTT. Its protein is CASSFANQGGNTEAFF.

The CDR3 nucleotides are TGTGCCAGCAGCCTAGACGCGGCAGGGGGCTCCTACGAGCAGTACTTC. It translates to CASSLDAAGGSYEQYF. The chain couples TRBV28 to TRBJ2-7; 7 bases agree with TRBD1. Germline lookup yields CDR1 MDHEN and CDR2 SYDVKM. This CDR3 is built from 16 residues. J was trimmed by 0 bases and V by 6 bases; bases with no gene match: 11.

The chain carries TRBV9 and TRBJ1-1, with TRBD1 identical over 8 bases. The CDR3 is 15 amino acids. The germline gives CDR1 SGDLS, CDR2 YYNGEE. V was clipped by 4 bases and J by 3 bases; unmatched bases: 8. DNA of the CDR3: TGTGCCAGCAGCCGACTACAGGGGGGTGACACTGAAGCTTTCTTT. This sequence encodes CASSRLQGGDTEAFF.

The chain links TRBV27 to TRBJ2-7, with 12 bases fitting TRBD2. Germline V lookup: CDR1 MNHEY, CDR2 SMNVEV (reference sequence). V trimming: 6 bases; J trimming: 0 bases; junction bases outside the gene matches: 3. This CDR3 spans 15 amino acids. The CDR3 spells CASRRTSGTSYEQYF. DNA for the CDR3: TGTGCCAGCAGACGGACTAGCGGGACCTCCTACGAGCAGTACTTC.

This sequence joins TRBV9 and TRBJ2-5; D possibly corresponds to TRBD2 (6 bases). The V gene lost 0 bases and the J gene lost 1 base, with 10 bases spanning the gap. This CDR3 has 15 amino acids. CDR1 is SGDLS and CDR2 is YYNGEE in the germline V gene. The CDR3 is CASSVGGTFQETQYF. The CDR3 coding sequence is TGTGCCAGCAGCGTAGGCGGGACGTTCCAAGAGACCCAGTACTTC.

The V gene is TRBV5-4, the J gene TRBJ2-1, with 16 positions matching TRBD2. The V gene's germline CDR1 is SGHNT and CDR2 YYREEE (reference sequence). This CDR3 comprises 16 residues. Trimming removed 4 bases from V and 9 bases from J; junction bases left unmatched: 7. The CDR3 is CASSAGTSGRAGEQFF. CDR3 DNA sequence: TGTGCCAGCAGCGCCGGGACTAGCGGGAGGGCAGGTGAGCAGTTCTTC.

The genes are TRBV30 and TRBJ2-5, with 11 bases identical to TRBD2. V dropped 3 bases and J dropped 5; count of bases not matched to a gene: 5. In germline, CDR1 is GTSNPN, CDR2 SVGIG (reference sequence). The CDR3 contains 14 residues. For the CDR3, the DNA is TGTGCCTGGAGCGCTAGCGGGAGGTGGGAGACCCAGTACTTC. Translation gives CAWSASGRWETQYF.

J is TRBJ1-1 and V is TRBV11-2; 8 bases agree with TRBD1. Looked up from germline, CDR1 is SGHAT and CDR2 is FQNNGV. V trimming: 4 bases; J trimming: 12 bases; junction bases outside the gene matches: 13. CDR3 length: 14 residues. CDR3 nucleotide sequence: TGTGCCAGCAGCTACGCGCGACAGGGGATAGGAACTTTCTTT. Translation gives CASSYARQGIGTFF. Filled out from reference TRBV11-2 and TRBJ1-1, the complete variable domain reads EAGVAQSPRYKIIEKRQSVAFWCNPISGHATLYWYQQILGQGPKLLIQFQNNGVVDDSQLPKDRFSAERLKGVDSTLKIQPAKLEDSAVYLCASSYARQGIGTFFGQGTRLTVV.

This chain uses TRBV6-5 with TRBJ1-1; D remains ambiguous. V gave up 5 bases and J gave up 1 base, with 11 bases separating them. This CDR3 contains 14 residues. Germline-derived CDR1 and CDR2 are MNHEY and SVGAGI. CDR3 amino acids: CASSPSRRNTEAFF. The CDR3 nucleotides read TGTGCCAGCAGTCCCTCTCGACGGAACACTGAAGCTTTCTTT.

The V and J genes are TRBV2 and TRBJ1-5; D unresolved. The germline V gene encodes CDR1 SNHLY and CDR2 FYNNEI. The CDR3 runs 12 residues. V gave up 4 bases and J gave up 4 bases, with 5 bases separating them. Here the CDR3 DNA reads TGTGCCAGCAGTGGCCAAAATCAGCCCCAGCATTTT. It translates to CASSGQNQPQHF.

CDR3 coding DNA: TGTGCCAGCAGTGACAGGGACGAGCAGTACTTC. This gives the protein CASSDRDEQYF. This sequence joins TRBV6-1 and TRBJ2-7; the D gene is possibly TRBD1 (5 bases). Per the germline V gene, CDR1 is MNHNS and CDR2 is SASEGT. This CDR3 has 11 amino acids. V dropped 3 bases and J dropped 5 bases, with 5 bases sitting between them.

CDR3 protein: CASSYTGGAGKTYGANVLTF. As DNA, the CDR3 is TGTGCCAGTAGTTATACAGGGGGCGCTGGGAAAACTTACGGGGCCAACGTCCTGACTTTC. The rearrangement joins TRBV19 to TRBJ2-6, with 9 positions matching TRBD1. CDR3 length: 20 amino acids. V trimming: 5 bases; J trimming: 4 bases; junction bases outside the gene matches: 18. The germline V gene has CDR1 LNHDA and CDR2 SQIVND (reference sequence).

CDR3 sequence (DNA): TGTGCCATCAGTGAGGGAGACACCGGGGAGCTGTTTTTT. This translates into CAISEGDTGELFF. The chain couples TRBV10-3 to TRBJ2-2; unclear D gene. CDR1 and CDR2 (germline): ENHRY, SYGVKD. V dropped 2 bases and J dropped 3 bases, with 4 bases sitting between them. This CDR3 comprises 13 residues.

CDR3 amino acids: CATSGLAGGGQFF. The DNA for the CDR3 is TGTGCCACATCGGGACTAGCGGGAGGTGGGCAGTTCTTC. The chain joins TRBV27 to TRBJ2-1; 15 nucleotides align to TRBD2. The V gene's germline CDR1 is MNHEY and CDR2 SMNVEV (reference sequence). V lost 10 bases and J lost 12; bases outside the gene matches: 7. The CDR3 consists of 13 residues.

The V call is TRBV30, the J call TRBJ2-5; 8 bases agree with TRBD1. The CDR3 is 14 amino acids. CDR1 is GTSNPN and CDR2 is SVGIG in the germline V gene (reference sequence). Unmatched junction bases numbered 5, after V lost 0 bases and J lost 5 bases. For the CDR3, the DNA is TGTGCCTGGAGTGTACAGGGGGGAGGTGAGACCCAGTACTTC. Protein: CAWSVQGGGETQYF.

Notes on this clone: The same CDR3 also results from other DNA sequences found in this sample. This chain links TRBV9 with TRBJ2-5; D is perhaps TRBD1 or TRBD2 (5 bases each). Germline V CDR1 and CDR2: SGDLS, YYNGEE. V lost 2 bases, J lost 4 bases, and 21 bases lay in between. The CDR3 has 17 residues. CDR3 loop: CASSVGASQAGAETQYF. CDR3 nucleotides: TGTGCCAGCAGCGTCGGGGCCAGTCAGGCCGGTGCAGAGACCCAGTACTTC.

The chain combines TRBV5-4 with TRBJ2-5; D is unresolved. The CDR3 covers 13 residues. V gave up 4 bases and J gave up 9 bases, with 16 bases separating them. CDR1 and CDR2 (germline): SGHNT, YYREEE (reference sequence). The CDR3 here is CASSLVPSEPQYF. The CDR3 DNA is TGTGCCAGCAGCCTCGTTCCAAGTGAGCCCCAGTACTTC.

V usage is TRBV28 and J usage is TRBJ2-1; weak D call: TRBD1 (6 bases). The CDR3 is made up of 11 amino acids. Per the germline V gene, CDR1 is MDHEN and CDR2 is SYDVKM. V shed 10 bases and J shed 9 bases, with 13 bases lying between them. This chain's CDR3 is CATLGAFEQFF. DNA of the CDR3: TGTGCCACCTTGGGGGCCTTTGAGCAGTTCTTC.

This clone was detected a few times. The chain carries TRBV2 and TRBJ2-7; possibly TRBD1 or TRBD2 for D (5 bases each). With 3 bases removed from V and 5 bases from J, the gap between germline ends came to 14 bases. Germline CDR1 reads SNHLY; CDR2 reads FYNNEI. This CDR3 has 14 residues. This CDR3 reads CASSEGPANNEQYF. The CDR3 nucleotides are TGTGCCAGCAGTGAGGGACCGGCGAACAACGAGCAGTACTTC.

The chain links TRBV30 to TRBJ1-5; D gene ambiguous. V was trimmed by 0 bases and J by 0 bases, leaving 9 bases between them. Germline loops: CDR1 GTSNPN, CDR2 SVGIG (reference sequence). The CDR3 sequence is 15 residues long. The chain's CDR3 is CAWSVSSYSNQPQHF. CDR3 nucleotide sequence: TGTGCCTGGAGTGTATCATCCTATAGCAATCAGCCCCAGCATTTT.

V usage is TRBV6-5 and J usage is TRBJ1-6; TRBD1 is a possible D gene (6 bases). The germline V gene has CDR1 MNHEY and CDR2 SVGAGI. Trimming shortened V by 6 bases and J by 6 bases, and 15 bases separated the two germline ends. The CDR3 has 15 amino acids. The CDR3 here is CASSRDKDSNSPLHF. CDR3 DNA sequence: TGTGCCAGCAGCCGGGACAAAGACTCTAATTCACCCCTCCACTTT.

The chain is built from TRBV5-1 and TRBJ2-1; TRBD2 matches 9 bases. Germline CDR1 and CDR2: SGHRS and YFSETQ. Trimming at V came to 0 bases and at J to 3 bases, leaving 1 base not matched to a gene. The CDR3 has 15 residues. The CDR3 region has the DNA TGCGCCAGCAGCTTGGTAGCGGGAGTCTACAATGAGCAGTTCTTC. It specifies CASSLVAGVYNEQFF.

This chain's CDR3 is CASSWGQGLMNTEAFF. DNA of the CDR3: TGCGCCAGCAGCTGGGGACAGGGGTTGATGAACACTGAAGCTTTCTTT. The chain employs TRBV5-1 and TRBJ1-1; 10 nucleotides line up with TRBD1. CDR1 is SGHRS and CDR2 is YFSETQ in the germline V gene. V lost 3 bases and J lost 0; bases outside the gene matches: 5. The CDR3 is made up of 16 amino acids.

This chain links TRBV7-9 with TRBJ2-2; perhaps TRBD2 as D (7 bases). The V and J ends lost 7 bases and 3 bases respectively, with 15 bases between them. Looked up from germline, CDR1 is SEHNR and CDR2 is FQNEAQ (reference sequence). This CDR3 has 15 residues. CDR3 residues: CASTSQGRDTGELFF. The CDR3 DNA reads TGTGCCAGCACCTCCCAGGGGAGGGACACCGGGGAGCTGTTTTTT.